These 5 T cell receptor beta chains were all obtained from the same sample, sequenced in a study of control samples from healthy donors and cancer patients. TCRdb keeps only in-frame clones here, not all; method: immunoSEQ multiplex PCR. Of approximately 170,000 clones in the sample, around 90% were seen once. The sample was blood. These receptor sequences come from a man aged 25 to 45 in good health.

The chain has TRBV18 and TRBJ1-2, with D perhaps TRBD1 (5 bases). Germline CDR1 and CDR2: KGHSH and LQKENI. V was clipped by 2 bases and J by 6 bases, with 10 bases between them. The CDR3 sequence is 13 residues long. The CDR3 coding sequence is TGTGCCAGCTCACCATCAGGGACGGATGGCTACACCTTC. This codes for CASSPSGTDGYTF.

This chain links TRBV27 with TRBJ2-7, with 7 bases aligning to TRBD1. CDR3 size: 14 residues. With 3 bases clipped from V and 3 bases from J, the junction kept 5 bases outside the gene matches. CDR1 is MNHEY and CDR2 is SMNVEV in the germline V gene (reference sequence). CDR3 sequence (DNA): TGTGCCAGCAGTTTTACGGCAGGGGGCTACGAGCAGTACTTC. It is translated as CASSFTAGGYEQYF.

V gene TRBV7-3 combines with J gene TRBJ2-5; 8 positions agree with TRBD2. The V and J ends lost 5 bases and 5 bases, in that order; junction bases with no gene match: 10. The CDR3 totals 15 residues. From germline, CDR1 is SGHTA and CDR2 FQGTGA. CDR3 sequence reads: CASSPLGRAWETQYF. CDR3 nucleotides: TGTGCCAGCAGCCCCCTCGGGAGGGCGTGGGAGACCCAGTACTTC.

The V and J genes are TRBV27 and TRBJ2-7; D ambiguous. V lost 8 bases to trimming and J lost 0 bases, with 11 bases between them. Germline CDR1 is MNHEY and CDR2 is SMNVEV (reference sequence). The CDR3 totals 13 residues. CDR3 DNA: TGTGCCAGCGGACGGAGAGCCTCCTACGAGCAGTACTTC. Amino acid sequence: CASGRRASYEQYF.

The genes are TRBV6-5 and TRBJ2-6; D gene uncertain. Germline V gene lookup returns CDR1 MNHEY and CDR2 SVGAGI. V dropped 11 bases and J dropped 0 bases, with 8 bases sitting between them. This CDR3 is 13 amino acids long. In DNA form, the CDR3 reads TGTGCCGGAAGAGTCTCTGGGGCCAACGTCCTGACTTTC. As protein: CAGRVSGANVLTF.